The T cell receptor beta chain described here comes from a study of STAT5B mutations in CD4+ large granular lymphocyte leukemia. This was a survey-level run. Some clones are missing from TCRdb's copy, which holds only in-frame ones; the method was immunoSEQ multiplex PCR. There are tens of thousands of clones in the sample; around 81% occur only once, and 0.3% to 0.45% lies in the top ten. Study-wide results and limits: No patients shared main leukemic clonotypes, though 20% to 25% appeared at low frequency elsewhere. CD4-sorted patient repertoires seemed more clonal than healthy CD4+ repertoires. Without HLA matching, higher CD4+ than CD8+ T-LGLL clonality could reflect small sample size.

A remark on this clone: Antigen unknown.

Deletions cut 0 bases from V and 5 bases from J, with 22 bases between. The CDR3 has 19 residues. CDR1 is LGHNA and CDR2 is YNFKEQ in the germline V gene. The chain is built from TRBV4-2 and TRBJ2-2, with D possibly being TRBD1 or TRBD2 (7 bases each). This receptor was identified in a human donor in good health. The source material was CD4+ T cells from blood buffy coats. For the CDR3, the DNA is TGTGCCAGCAGCCAAGACCCTGGGGGAGGGCCAGGGGGGACCGGGGAGCTGTTTTTT. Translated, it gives CASSQDPGGGPGGTGELFF.